The clone carrying this T cell receptor (beta chain) was observed a few times. Its target is not known. This sample is part of a study of Graves' ophthalmopathy and Graves' hyperthyroidism. Study context: The stable label applied to hyperthyroidism with no ophthalmopathy within 18 months of follow-up.

RNA transcripts served as template for amplifying TCR beta CDR3 sequences. The authors performed first-round RT-PCR with HTBI primers and then a second-round multiplex PCR. TCRdb re-called the multiplex PCR reads through MiXCR, storing one row per CDR3 protein. Of around 1.1 million distinct CDR3 sequences in the sample, about 36% are singletons; the top ten hold approximately 10%. Patients in the hyperthyroidism group, adults aged 18 to 65, were newly diagnosed, under 2 months' duration. Orbital computed tomography, together with clinical symptoms, serum thyroxine, TRAb and thyroid ultrasound, was used for diagnosis. Study-level findings and limits: Detection in blood was also observed for most expanded thyroid clonotypes above 0.001 frequency.

The V gene lost 4 bases and the J gene lost 4 bases, with 13 bases spanning the gap. Germline V gives CDR1 SGHTA, CDR2 FQGTGA. This CDR3 comprises 15 residues. The receptor comes from an adult man with Graves' hyperthyroidism. Sequencing used peripheral blood or thyroid tissue (not recorded which). This chain links TRBV7-3 with TRBJ2-2, with D possibly being TRBD1 (6 bases). The CDR3 region is CASSSPDRGTGELFF. The CDR3 DNA reads TGTGCCAGCAGCTCCCCGGACAGAGGCACCGGGGAGCTGTTTTTT.